Shown below are 16 T cell receptor beta chains from a single sample sequenced in a study of blood T cells in healthy people across ages. A second PCR, run for about 7 to 11 cycles, used a sample-barcoded 5' primer plus a J-beta primer mix. TCRdb used MiXCR to reprocess the 5' RACE reads, holding one entry per CDR3 protein. The sample holds roughly 1,800,000 distinct CDR3 sequences, about 49% seen once. The sequenced sample was blood. These receptors were taken from a woman aged 40 to 50 in good health.

The genes are TRBV12-3 or TRBV12-4 and TRBJ1-2; D remains unclear. V was trimmed by 3 bases and J by 0 bases, leaving 11 bases between them. The CDR3 is made up of 15 amino acids. CDR3 sequence: CASSFGQTPNYGYTF. The CDR3 region has the DNA TGTGCCAGCAGTTTTGGGCAGACACCTAACTATGGCTACACCTTC.

This clonotype was found a few times. The J gene is TRBJ2-4, the V gene TRBV27; 7 bases agree with TRBD1. The J call may not be correct, given that the DNA end is closer to TRBJ2-7. The CDR3 is made up of 13 amino acids. From germline, CDR1 is MNHEY and CDR2 SMNVEV (reference sequence). The DNA of the CDR3 is TGTGCCACAACCTTACAACAGGGGTACGAGCAGTACTTC. Amino acid sequence: CATTLQQGYEQYF.

This sequence joins TRBV7-2 and TRBJ1-6, with unresolved D. V gave up 1 base and J gave up 14 bases, with 12 bases separating them. This CDR3 is 13 amino acids long. Germline loops: CDR1 SGHTA, CDR2 FQGNSA. CDR3 DNA sequence: TGTGCCAGCAGCTTAGGGGGAATGAACACCCTCCACTTT. Protein sequence: CASSLGGMNTLHF.

The V call is TRBV27, the J call TRBJ1-1; D is possibly TRBD1 (5 bases). The CDR3 has 15 residues. The germline gives CDR1 MNHEY, CDR2 SMNVEV (reference sequence). V lost 2 bases and J lost 5, with 15 bases in between. The CDR3: CASSLKRDFRTEAFF. CDR3 nucleotide sequence: TGTGCCAGCAGTTTAAAGAGGGACTTCAGGACTGAAGCTTTCTTT.

With respect to this clonotype: At one end the junction does not follow the germline gene, possibly because of a read error. V is TRBV10-3 and J is TRBJ2-1, with TRBD2 matching over 8 bases. There are 13 residues in the CDR3. CDR1 ENHRY and CDR2 SYGVKD come from the germline V gene. CDR3 sequence: CTIGGGIRDEQFF. DNA of the CDR3: TGTACCATCGGGGGGGGTATTCGGGATGAGCAGTTCTTC.

This clonotype was observed a handful of times. This sequence joins TRBV20-1 and TRBJ2-5; tentatively, D is TRBD2 (5 bases). CDR3 length equals 13 residues. Trimming cost V 5 bases and J 1 base, with 11 bases left between them. CDR1 and CDR2 from the germline V gene are DFQATT and SNEGSKA (reference sequence). CDR3 DNA: TGCAGTGCTGGCGGACTTCTCCAAGAGACCCAGTACTTC. This translates into CSAGGLLQETQYF.

This chain uses TRBV27 with TRBJ1-1; TRBD1 agrees at 10 bases. The CDR3 sequence is 14 residues long. J was trimmed by 7 bases and V by 3 bases; bases with no gene match: 5. Germline V lookup: CDR1 MNHEY, CDR2 SMNVEV (reference sequence). The CDR3 DNA reads as TGTGCCAGCAGTTTGCAGACAGGGGGCCTTGAAGCTTTCTTT. Its protein product is CASSLQTGGLEAFF.

This clonotype was detected a few times. The chain combines TRBV6-5 with TRBJ2-7, with D hard to call. In germline, CDR1 is MNHEY, CDR2 SVGAGI. The CDR3 runs to 13 residues. With 2 bases removed from V and 6 bases from J, the gap between germline ends came to 11 bases. The CDR3 nucleotides read TGTGCCAGCAGTTACCGTACGAATAGCGAGCAGTACTTC. Protein sequence: CASSYRTNSEQYF.

The sample holds a few counts of this clonotype. The genes are TRBV6-4 and TRBJ2-1, with TRBD2 matching 9 bases. The germline V gene has CDR1 MRHNA and CDR2 SNTAGT. The CDR3 is 15 amino acids. V was clipped by 0 bases and J by 9 bases; unmatched bases: 6. CDR3 DNA: TGTGCCAGCAGTGACTCACGGCGGGGGGGCTCTGAGCAGTTCTTC. This gives the protein CASSDSRRGGSEQFF.

The gene calls are TRBV6-5 and TRBJ1-5; possible D gene TRBD1, 5 bases. Germline-derived CDR1 and CDR2 are MNHEY and SVGAGI. V dropped 6 bases and J dropped 2 bases, with 14 bases sitting between them. This CDR3 spans 15 amino acids. The CDR3 region has the DNA TGTGCCAGCAGAACAGACGCGGGACGCAATCAGCCCCAGCATTTT. Protein: CASRTDAGRNQPQHF.

The rearrangement joins TRBV6-6 to TRBJ1-5; D ambiguous. The CDR3 loop spans 15 amino acids. Germline CDR1 is MNHNY and CDR2 is SVGAGI (reference sequence). Trimming stripped 5 bases from V and 2 bases from J, with 13 bases between. The DNA of the CDR3 is TGTGCCAGCAGTAAACTGGAACTTGGCAATCAGCCCCAGCATTTT. Protein: CASSKLELGNQPQHF.

The gene calls are TRBV28 and TRBJ2-3, with 11 bases lining up with TRBD2. Germline-derived CDR1 and CDR2 are MDHEN and SYDVKM. The CDR3 runs to 22 residues. Losses at the gene ends were 5 bases for V and 2 bases for J; bases not matched to a gene: 24. Here the CDR3 reads CASSHPLQGIGLAGGTTDTQYF. The CDR3 nucleotides read TGTGCCAGCAGTCATCCTCTACAGGGAATCGGGCTAGCGGGGGGAACCACAGATACGCAGTATTTT. Looking up the rest from reference TRBV28 and TRBJ2-3 gives the full variable domain: DVKVTQSSRYLVKRTGEKVFLECVQDMDHENMFWYRQDPGLGLRLIYFSYDVKMKEKGDIPEGYSVSREKKERFSLILESASTNQTSMYLCASSHPLQGIGLAGGTTDTQYFGPGTRLTVL.

This clonotype was found a few times. The chain carries TRBV3-1 and TRBJ2-7; either TRBD1 or TRBD2 may fit D (5 bases each). From germline, CDR1 is LGHDT and CDR2 YNNKEL (reference sequence). Trimming removed 5 bases from V and 2 bases from J, with 13 bases in between. This CDR3 is 14 amino acids long. The CDR3 reads CASSIRDPAYEQYF. The CDR3 DNA follows: TGTGCCAGCAGCATACGGGACCCAGCCTACGAGCAGTACTTC.

This clonotype was found a few times. This rearrangement joins TRBV7-2 to TRBJ2-4, with 7 bases fitting TRBD1. Germline assignment: CDR1 SGHTA and CDR2 FQGNSA. This CDR3 is 14 amino acids long. V trimming: 5 bases; J trimming: 4 bases; junction bases outside the gene matches: 5. CDR3 DNA: TGTGCCAGCAGCCCCCGGACAGGAAAAAACATTCAGTACTTC. This translates into CASSPRTGKNIQYF. Full variable domain (outside the CDR3, taken from reference TRBV7-2 and TRBJ2-4): GAGVSQSPSNKVTEKGKDVELRCDPISGHTALYWYRQSLGQGLEFLIYFQGNSAPDKSGLPSDRFSAERTGGSVSTLTIQRTQQEDSAVYLCASSPRTGKNIQYFGAGTRLSVL.

Concerning this clonotype: One end of the junction is discordant with germline, which a read error may explain. The genes are TRBV7-9 and TRBJ2-1; 10 nucleotides match TRBD2. CDR1 and CDR2 from the germline V gene are SEHNR and FQNEAQ (reference sequence). There are 16 residues in the CDR3. The CDR3 bases are TGTACCAGCAGCTCCCGAGCGGGGGGGCCTTTCAATGAGCAGTTCTTC. The encoded protein is CTSSSRAGGPFNEQFF. Complete variable domain (other parts from reference TRBV7-9 and TRBJ2-1): DTGVSQNPRHKITKRGQNVTFRCDPISEHNRLYWYRQTLGQGPEFLTYFQNEAQLEKSRLLSDRFSAERPKGSFSTLEIQRTEQGDSAMYLCTSSSRAGGPFNEQFFGPGTRLTVL.

This clonotype was seen a handful of times. V and J are TRBV29-1 and TRBJ1-2, with 11 nucleotides matching TRBD1. Germline V gene sequence: CDR1 SQVTM, CDR2 ANQGSEA. The V segment lost 4 bases and the J segment 3 bases; nucleotides outside the gene matches: 1. The CDR3 extends over 13 amino acids. CDR3: CSVVGQGDYGYTF. CDR3 sequence (DNA): TGCAGCGTTGTGGGACAGGGGGACTATGGCTACACCTTC.